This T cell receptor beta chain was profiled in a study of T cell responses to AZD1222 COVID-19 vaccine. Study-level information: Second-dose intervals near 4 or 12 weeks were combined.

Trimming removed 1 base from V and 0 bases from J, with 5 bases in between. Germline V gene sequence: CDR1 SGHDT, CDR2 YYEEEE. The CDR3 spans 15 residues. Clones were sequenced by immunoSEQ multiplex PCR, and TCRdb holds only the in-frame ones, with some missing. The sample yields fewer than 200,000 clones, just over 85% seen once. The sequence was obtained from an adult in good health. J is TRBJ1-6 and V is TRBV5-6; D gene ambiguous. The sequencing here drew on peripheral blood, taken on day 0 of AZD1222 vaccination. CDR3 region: CASSLKDSYNSPLHF. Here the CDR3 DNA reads TGTGCCAGCAGCTTGAAAGACTCCTATAATTCACCCCTCCACTTT.